This T cell receptor beta chain was observed in a study of T cells in Graves' hyperthyroidism and ophthalmopathy. Whole-study results and caveats: Before onset, by a median of around 6.4 months, the model predicted ophthalmopathy. Appearing also in blood were most of the thyroid clonotypes expanded above 0.001.

Note on this clonotype: The antigen is not known.

Among the patients, aged 18 to 65, hyperthyroidism was newly diagnosed and had lasted under 2 months. Amplification yielded TCR beta CDR3 regions, with RNA transcripts as the source. In the first-round RT-PCR of the TCR CDR3, the HTBI primer set was used. MiXCR, applied by TCRdb to the multiplex PCR reads, yields one record per CDR3 protein. The data hold around 690,000 distinct CDR3 sequences, with around a sixth observed a single time. The ends were cut back, 1 base at V and 6 bases at J, with 22 bases in the middle. The CDR3 is 18 amino acids. In germline, CDR1 is LNHDA, CDR2 SQIVND (reference sequence).

This TCR came from a man aged 45-65 years with Graves' hyperthyroidism. The rearrangement uses TRBV19 and TRBJ2-1, with D perhaps matching TRBD1 or TRBD2 (5 bases each). Sequencing was carried out using blood. The CDR3 region is CASSIGWLRAPRGNEQFF. DNA for the CDR3: TGTGCCAGTAGTATAGGATGGCTTAGAGCCCCGAGGGGCAATGAGCAGTTCTTC.